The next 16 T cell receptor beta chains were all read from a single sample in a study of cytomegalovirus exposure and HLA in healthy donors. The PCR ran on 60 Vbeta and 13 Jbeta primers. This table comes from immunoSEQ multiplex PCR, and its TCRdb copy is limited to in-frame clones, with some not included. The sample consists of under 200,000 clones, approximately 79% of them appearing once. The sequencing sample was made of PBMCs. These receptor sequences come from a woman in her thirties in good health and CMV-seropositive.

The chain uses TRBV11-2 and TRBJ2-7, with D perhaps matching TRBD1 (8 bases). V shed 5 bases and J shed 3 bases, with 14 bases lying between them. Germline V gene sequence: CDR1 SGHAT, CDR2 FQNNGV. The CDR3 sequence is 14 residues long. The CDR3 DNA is TGTGCCAGCAGCCTGACAGGGGAGGGCTACGAGCAGTACTTC. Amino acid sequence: CASSLTGEGYEQYF.

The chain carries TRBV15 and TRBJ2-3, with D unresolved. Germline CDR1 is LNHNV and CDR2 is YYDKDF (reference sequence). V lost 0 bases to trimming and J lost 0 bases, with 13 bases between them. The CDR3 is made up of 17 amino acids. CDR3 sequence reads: CATSRDRVPSSTDTQYF. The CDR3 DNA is TGTGCCACCAGCAGAGATCGGGTGCCTAGTAGCACAGATACGCAGTATTTT.

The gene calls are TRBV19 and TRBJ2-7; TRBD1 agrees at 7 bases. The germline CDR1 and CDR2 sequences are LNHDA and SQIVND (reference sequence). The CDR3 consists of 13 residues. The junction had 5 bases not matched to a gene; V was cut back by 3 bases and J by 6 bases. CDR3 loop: CASSIAGGSEQYF. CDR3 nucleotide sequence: TGTGCCAGTAGTATTGCAGGGGGAAGCGAGCAGTACTTC.

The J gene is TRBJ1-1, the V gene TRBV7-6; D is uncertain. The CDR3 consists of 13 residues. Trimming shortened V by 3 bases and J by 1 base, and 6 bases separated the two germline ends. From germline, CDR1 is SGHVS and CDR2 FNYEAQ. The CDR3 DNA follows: TGTGCCAGCAGCTTGCAGGAGAACACTGAAGCTTTCTTT. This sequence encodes CASSLQENTEAFF.

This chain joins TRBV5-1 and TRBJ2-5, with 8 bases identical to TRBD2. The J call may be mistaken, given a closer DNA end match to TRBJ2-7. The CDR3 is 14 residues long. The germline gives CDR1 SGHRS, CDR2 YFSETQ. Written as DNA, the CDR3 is TGCGCCAGCAGCTGGGAAGCGGGAGATGACGAGCAGTACTTC. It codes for CASSWEAGDDEQYF.

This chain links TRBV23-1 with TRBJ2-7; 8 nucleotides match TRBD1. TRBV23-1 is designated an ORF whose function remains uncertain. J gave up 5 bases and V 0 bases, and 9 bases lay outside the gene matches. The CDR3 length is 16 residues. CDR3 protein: CASSQSRWQGAHEQYF. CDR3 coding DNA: TGCGCCAGCAGTCAATCGAGGTGGCAGGGGGCCCACGAGCAGTACTTC.

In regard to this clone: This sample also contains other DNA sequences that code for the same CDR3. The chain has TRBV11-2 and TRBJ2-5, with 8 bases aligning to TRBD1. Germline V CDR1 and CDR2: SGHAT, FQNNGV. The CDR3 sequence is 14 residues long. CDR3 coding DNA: TGTGCTAGCGTGCGGACAGGGTCGGTGGGGACCCAGTACTTC. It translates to CASVRTGSVGTQYF.

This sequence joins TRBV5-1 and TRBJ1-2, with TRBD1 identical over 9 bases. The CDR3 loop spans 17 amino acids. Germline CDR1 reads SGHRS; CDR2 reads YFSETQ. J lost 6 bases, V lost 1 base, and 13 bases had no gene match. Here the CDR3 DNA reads TGCGCCAGCAGCTTGCTAACGGGACAGGGTAATTTAGATGGCTACACCTTC. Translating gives CASSLLTGQGNLDGYTF.

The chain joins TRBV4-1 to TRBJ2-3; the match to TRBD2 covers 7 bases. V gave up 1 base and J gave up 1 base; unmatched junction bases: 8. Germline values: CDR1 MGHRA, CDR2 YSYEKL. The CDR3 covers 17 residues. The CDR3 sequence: CASSQGQGLGGTDTQYF. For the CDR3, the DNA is TGCGCCAGCAGCCAAGGGCAAGGACTAGGCGGCACAGATACGCAGTATTTT.

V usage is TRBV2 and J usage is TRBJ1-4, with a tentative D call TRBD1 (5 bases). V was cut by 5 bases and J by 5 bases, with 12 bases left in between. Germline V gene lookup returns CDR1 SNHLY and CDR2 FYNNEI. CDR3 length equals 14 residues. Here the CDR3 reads CASSRQHTNEKLFF. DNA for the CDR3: TGTGCCAGCAGTAGACAGCATACGAATGAAAAACTGTTTTTT.

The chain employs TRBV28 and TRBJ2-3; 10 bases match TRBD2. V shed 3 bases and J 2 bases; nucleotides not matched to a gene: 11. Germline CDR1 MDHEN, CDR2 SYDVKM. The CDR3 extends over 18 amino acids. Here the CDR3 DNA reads TGTGCCAGCAGTTTGATAAAAGTAGGACTAGCGGCCACAGATACGCAGTATTTT. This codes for CASSLIKVGLAATDTQYF. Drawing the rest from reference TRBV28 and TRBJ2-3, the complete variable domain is DVKVTQSSRYLVKRTGEKVFLECVQDMDHENMFWYRQDPGLGLRLIYFSYDVKMKEKGDIPEGYSVSREKKERFSLILESASTNQTSMYLCASSLIKVGLAATDTQYFGPGTRLTVL.

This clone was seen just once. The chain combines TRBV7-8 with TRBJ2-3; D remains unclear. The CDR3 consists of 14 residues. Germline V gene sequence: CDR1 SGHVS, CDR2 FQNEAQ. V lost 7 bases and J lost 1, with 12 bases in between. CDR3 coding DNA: TGTGCCAGCACTCTAGGTTGGGGCACAGATACGCAGTATTTT. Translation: CASTLGWGTDTQYF.

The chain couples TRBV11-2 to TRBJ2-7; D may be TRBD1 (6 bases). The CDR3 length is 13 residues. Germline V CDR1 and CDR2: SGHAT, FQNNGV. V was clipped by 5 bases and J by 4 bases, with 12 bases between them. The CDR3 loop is CASSPGQLYEQYF. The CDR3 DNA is TGTGCCAGCAGCCCTGGACAGTTATACGAGCAGTACTTC.

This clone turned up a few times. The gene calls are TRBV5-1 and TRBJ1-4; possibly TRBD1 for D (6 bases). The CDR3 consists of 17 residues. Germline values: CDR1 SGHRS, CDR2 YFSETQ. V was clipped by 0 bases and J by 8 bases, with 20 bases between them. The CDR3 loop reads CASSLARRSGAGEKLFF. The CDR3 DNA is TGCGCCAGCAGCTTGGCCAGGAGGTCAGGGGCTGGGGAAAAACTGTTTTTT.

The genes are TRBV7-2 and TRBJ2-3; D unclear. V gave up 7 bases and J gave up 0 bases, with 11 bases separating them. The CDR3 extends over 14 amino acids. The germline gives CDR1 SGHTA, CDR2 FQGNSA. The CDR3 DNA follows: TGTGCCAGCATCCGAGGAACGAGCACAGATACGCAGTATTTT. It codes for CASIRGTSTDTQYF. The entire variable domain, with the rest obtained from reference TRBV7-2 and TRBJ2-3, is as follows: GAGVSQSPSNKVTEKGKDVELRCDPISGHTALYWYRQSLGQGLEFLIYFQGNSAPDKSGLPSDRFSAERTGGSVSTLTIQRTQQEDSAVYLCASIRGTSTDTQYFGPGTRLTVL.

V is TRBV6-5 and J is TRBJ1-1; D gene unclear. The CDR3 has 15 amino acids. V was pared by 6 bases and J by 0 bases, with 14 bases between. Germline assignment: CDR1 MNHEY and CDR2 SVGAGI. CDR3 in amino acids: CASRWVGGMNTEAFF. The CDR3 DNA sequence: TGTGCCAGCAGGTGGGTGGGAGGAATGAACACTGAAGCTTTCTTT.